This passage covers 19 T cell receptor beta chains from one sample sequenced in a study of cytomegalovirus exposure and HLA in healthy donors. The PCR ran on 60 Vbeta and 13 Jbeta primers. The protocol was immunoSEQ multiplex PCR, while the TCRdb copy is restricted to in-frame clones and leaves out a portion. The sample includes fewer than 100,000 clones, about 75% of them seen just once. What was sequenced was PBMCs. The receptors stem from a man aged 35 to 55 in good health and CMV-seropositive.

Of note for this clone: The junction does not match germline at one end; this may be a read error. The chain has TRBV15 and TRBJ2-2; tentatively, D is TRBD2 (6 bases). CDR3 length: 12 residues. CDR1 and CDR2 from the germline V gene are LNHNV and YYDKDF (reference sequence). The CDR3 is CATSVRAGGLFF. DNA for the CDR3: TGTGCCACCAGCGTCCGCGCCGGGGGGCTGTTTTTT.

The V and J genes are TRBV4-3 and TRBJ2-6, with D tentatively TRBD1 (6 bases). The ends were cut back, 0 bases at V and 4 bases at J, with 13 bases in the middle. CDR3 length: 17 amino acids. Germline V CDR1 and CDR2: LGHNA, YSLEER. The CDR3 DNA is TGCGCCAGCAGCCAAGAGACAGGCCGTACCGGGGCCAACGTCCTGACTTTC. It codes for CASSQETGRTGANVLTF.

The chain joins TRBV4-1 to TRBJ2-3, with 9 nucleotides matching TRBD2. The V and J ends lost 5 bases and 8 bases, in that order; junction bases with no gene match: 5. This CDR3 spans 13 amino acids. The germline CDR1 and CDR2 sequences are MGHRA and YSYEKL. CDR3 region: CASSSRGGGTQYF. CDR3 coding DNA: TGCGCCAGCAGCTCGCGCGGGGGGGGTACGCAGTATTTT.

This chain links TRBV5-6 with TRBJ2-7; TRBD2 aligns across 10 bases. The V segment lost 3 bases and the J segment 4 bases; nucleotides outside the gene matches: 10. The CDR3 is made up of 16 amino acids. CDR1 is SGHDT and CDR2 is YYEEEE in the germline V gene. The CDR3 sequence: CASSSERGGRLYEQYF. CDR3 nucleotide sequence: TGTGCCAGCAGCTCAGAGCGGGGGGGCCGTTTATACGAGCAGTACTTC.

The CDR3 DNA follows: TGTGCCAGCAGCTTGGGGGAGGGGAAAGAGACCCAGTACTTC. Amino acid sequence: CASSLGEGKETQYF. The chain joins TRBV11-3 to TRBJ2-5; 7 positions agree with TRBD2. The CDR3 length is 14 residues. Germline V lookup: CDR1 SGHNT, CDR2 YENEEA. Unmatched junction bases numbered 4, after V lost 3 bases and J lost 3 bases.

The chain links TRBV5-1 to TRBJ2-7; weak D call: TRBD2 (6 bases). CDR3 size: 15 residues. Trimming removed 1 base at V and 6 bases at J, with 17 bases between. CDR1 is SGHRS and CDR2 is YFSETQ in the germline V gene. CDR3 sequence reads: CASSLLFREEGEQYF. The DNA for the CDR3 is TGCGCCAGCAGCTTGCTTTTTAGGGAGGAGGGCGAGCAGTACTTC.

This chain connects TRBV7-9 to TRBJ2-2; 9 bases map to TRBD2. The CDR3 covers 16 residues. CDR1 is SEHNR and CDR2 is FQNEAQ in the germline V gene (reference sequence). J gave up 4 bases and V 5 bases, and 8 bases lay outside the gene matches. The chain's CDR3 is CASSPRLAGSTGELFF. The CDR3 DNA is TGTGCCAGCAGCCCCCGGCTAGCGGGGAGCACCGGGGAGCTGTTTTTT.

This clone was counted a few times. Germline is not matched at one junction end, which may reflect a read error. The chain combines TRBV6-5 with TRBJ1-1, with 7 bases fitting TRBD1. CDR3 length: 11 amino acids. Looked up from germline, CDR1 is MNHEY and CDR2 is SVGAGI. The CDR3 loop reads CASRSGQAEGF. The CDR3, as DNA: TGTGCCAGCAGATCTGGACAGGCCGAGGGGTTT.

The rearrangement joins TRBV13 to TRBJ1-2; a possible D gene is TRBD1 (5 bases). There are 13 residues in the CDR3. V gave up 0 bases and J gave up 7 bases, with 9 bases separating them. CDR1 and CDR2 from the germline V gene are PRHDT and FYEKMQ (reference sequence). In DNA, the CDR3 is TGTGCCAGCAGCTTAGGGACAGCCAGTGGCTACACCTTC. Translating gives CASSLGTASGYTF.

This chain joins TRBV4-3 and TRBJ2-6; 7 bases line up with TRBD1. V gave up 0 bases and J gave up 0 bases; unmatched junction bases: 8. This CDR3 spans 19 amino acids. Germline-derived CDR1 and CDR2 are LGHNA and YSLEER. CDR3 residues: CASSQDGTVESSGANVLTF. The CDR3 DNA is TGCGCCAGCAGCCAAGATGGGACAGTGGAGTCCTCTGGGGCCAACGTCCTGACTTTC.

As concerns this clone: One end of the junction is discordant with germline, which a read error may explain. The chain combines TRBV7-9 with TRBJ1-4; no clear D. Germline V lookup: CDR1 SEHNR, CDR2 FQNEAQ (reference sequence). The CDR3 is made up of 13 amino acids. The CDR3 protein is CSSSLDVDEKLFF. The CDR3 nucleotides are TGTTCCAGCAGCTTAGATGTAGATGAAAAACTGTTTTTT.

V usage is TRBV18 and J usage is TRBJ2-7; 8 positions match TRBD2. With 3 bases clipped from V and 0 bases from J, the junction kept 7 bases outside the gene matches. Germline CDR1 is KGHSH and CDR2 is LQKENI. The CDR3 extends over 16 amino acids. The CDR3: CASSPGLAGGSYEQYF. The CDR3 nucleotides are TGTGCCAGCTCACCGGGGCTAGCGGGTGGCTCCTACGAGCAGTACTTC.

V gene TRBV6-6 combines with J gene TRBJ1-2; D is unresolved. Germline-derived CDR1 and CDR2 are MNHNY and SVGAGI (reference sequence). The V and J ends lost 8 bases and 4 bases respectively, with 17 bases between them. This CDR3 is 14 amino acids long. Written as DNA, the CDR3 is TGTGCCAGCGTGAATGATTCGCCGGTCTATGGCTACACCTTC. Translated, it gives CASVNDSPVYGYTF.

The chain is built from TRBV5-1 and TRBJ2-5; D possibly corresponds to TRBD2 (6 bases). CDR1 is SGHRS, CDR2 YFSETQ, per germline. This CDR3 region has 15 residues. The V and J ends lost 0 bases and 2 bases respectively, with 11 bases between them. The CDR3 loop is CASSLAGGGQETQYF. The DNA for the CDR3 is TGCGCCAGCAGCTTGGCCGGGGGAGGTCAAGAGACCCAGTACTTC.

This clone was detected only once. V usage is TRBV5-1 and J usage is TRBJ2-5, with 10 bases matching TRBD2. With 2 bases clipped from V and 0 bases from J, the junction kept 4 bases outside the gene matches. In germline, CDR1 is SGHRS, CDR2 YFSETQ. The CDR3 consists of 16 residues. The CDR3 sequence: CASSLRLAGNQETQYF. The CDR3 region has the DNA TGCGCCAGCAGCTTACGACTAGCGGGCAACCAAGAGACCCAGTACTTC.

The chain employs TRBV7-9 and TRBJ2-2; 12 bases map to TRBD1. The V segment lost 5 bases and the J segment 7 bases; nucleotides outside the gene matches: 5. Germline assignment: CDR1 SEHNR and CDR2 FQNEAQ (reference sequence). CDR3 length equals 15 residues. This chain's CDR3 is CASSAGTGGIGELFF. CDR3 DNA sequence: TGTGCCAGCAGCGCCGGGACAGGGGGCATCGGGGAGCTGTTTTTT.

This chain joins TRBV6-5 and TRBJ2-3; 10 positions match TRBD2. V was clipped by 6 bases and J by 2 bases; unmatched bases: 5. The germline CDR1 and CDR2 sequences are MNHEY and SVGAGI. The CDR3 is 15 residues long. In DNA form, the CDR3 reads TGTGCCAGCAGCCGGACTAGCGGATACACAGATACGCAGTATTTT. It translates to CASSRTSGYTDTQYF.

CDR3 sequence: CASSSWTDHYGYTF. In nucleotides, the CDR3 is TGTGCCAGCAGCAGTTGGACAGATCACTATGGCTACACCTTC. This chain joins TRBV11-2 and TRBJ1-2; D perhaps matches TRBD1 (6 bases). CDR1 is SGHAT, CDR2 FQNNGV, per germline. CDR3 size: 14 residues. The V end was cut by 5 bases, the J end by 3 bases, with 13 bases between.

The CDR3: CASSQDLHGGVVETQYF. CDR3 bases: TGTGCCAGCAGCCAAGATCTGCACGGGGGGGTGGTGGAGACCCAGTACTTC. The chain combines TRBV4-2 with TRBJ2-5; 8 positions agree with TRBD2. Germline trimming cut 0 bases from V and 5 bases from J; bases unmatched to any gene: 11. Germline V lookup: CDR1 LGHNA, CDR2 YNFKEQ. CDR3 size: 17 residues.